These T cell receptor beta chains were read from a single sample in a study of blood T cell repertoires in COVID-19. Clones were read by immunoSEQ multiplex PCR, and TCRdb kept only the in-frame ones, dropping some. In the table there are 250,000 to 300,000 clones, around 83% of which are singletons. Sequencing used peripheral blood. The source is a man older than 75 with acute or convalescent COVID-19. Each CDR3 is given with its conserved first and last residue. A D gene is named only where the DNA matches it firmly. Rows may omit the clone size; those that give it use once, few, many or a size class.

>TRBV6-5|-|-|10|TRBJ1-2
CASREYGYTF
TGTGCCAGCAGGGAGTATGGCTACACCTTC
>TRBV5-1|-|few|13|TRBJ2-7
CASRPTSNYEQYF
TGCGCCAGCAGACCTACTAGCAACTACGAGCAGTACTTC
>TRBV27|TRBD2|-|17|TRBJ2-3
CASTYGRDYRQTDTQYF
TGTGCCAGCACCTACGGGAGGGACTATCGTCAAACAGATACGCAGTATTTT
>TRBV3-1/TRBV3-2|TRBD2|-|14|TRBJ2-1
CASSQAGTKGEQFF
TGTGCCAGCAGCCAAGCGGGGACTAAGGGGGAGCAGTTCTTC
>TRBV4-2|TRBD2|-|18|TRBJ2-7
CASSQDIHSGGGSYEQYF
TGTGCCAGCAGCCAAGACATACATAGCGGGGGTGGCTCCTACGAGCAGTACTTC
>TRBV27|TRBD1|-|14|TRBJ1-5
CASSIGTGRQPQHF
TGTGCCAGCAGTATAGGGACAGGGAGACAGCCCCAGCATTTT
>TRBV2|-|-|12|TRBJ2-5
CASTGYQETQYF
TGTGCCAGCACCGGGTATCAAGAGACCCAGTACTTC
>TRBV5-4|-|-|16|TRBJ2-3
CASSLGGVSGTDTQYF
TGTGCCAGCAGCTTGGGGGGGGTATCGGGCACAGATACGCAGTATTTT
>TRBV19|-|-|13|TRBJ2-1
CASSGSTSNEQFF
TGTGCCAGTAGTGGTTCGACTAGCAATGAGCAGTTCTTC
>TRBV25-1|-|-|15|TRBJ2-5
CASSTHFDGGETQYF
TGTGCCAGCAGCACCCATTTCGATGGAGGCGAGACCCAGTACTTC
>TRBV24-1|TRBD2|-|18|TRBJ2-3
CATSDRKGLAGVIDTQYF
TGTGCCACCAGTGATCGAAAGGGACTAGCGGGAGTAATAGATACGCAGTATTTT
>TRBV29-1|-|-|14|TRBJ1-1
CSVKRQDLNTEAFF
TGCAGCGTCAAGAGACAGGACCTGAACACTGAAGCTTTCTTT
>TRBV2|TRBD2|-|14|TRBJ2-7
CASRETSGAREQYF
TGTGCCAGCAGGGAGACTAGCGGGGCGCGGGAGCAGTACTTC